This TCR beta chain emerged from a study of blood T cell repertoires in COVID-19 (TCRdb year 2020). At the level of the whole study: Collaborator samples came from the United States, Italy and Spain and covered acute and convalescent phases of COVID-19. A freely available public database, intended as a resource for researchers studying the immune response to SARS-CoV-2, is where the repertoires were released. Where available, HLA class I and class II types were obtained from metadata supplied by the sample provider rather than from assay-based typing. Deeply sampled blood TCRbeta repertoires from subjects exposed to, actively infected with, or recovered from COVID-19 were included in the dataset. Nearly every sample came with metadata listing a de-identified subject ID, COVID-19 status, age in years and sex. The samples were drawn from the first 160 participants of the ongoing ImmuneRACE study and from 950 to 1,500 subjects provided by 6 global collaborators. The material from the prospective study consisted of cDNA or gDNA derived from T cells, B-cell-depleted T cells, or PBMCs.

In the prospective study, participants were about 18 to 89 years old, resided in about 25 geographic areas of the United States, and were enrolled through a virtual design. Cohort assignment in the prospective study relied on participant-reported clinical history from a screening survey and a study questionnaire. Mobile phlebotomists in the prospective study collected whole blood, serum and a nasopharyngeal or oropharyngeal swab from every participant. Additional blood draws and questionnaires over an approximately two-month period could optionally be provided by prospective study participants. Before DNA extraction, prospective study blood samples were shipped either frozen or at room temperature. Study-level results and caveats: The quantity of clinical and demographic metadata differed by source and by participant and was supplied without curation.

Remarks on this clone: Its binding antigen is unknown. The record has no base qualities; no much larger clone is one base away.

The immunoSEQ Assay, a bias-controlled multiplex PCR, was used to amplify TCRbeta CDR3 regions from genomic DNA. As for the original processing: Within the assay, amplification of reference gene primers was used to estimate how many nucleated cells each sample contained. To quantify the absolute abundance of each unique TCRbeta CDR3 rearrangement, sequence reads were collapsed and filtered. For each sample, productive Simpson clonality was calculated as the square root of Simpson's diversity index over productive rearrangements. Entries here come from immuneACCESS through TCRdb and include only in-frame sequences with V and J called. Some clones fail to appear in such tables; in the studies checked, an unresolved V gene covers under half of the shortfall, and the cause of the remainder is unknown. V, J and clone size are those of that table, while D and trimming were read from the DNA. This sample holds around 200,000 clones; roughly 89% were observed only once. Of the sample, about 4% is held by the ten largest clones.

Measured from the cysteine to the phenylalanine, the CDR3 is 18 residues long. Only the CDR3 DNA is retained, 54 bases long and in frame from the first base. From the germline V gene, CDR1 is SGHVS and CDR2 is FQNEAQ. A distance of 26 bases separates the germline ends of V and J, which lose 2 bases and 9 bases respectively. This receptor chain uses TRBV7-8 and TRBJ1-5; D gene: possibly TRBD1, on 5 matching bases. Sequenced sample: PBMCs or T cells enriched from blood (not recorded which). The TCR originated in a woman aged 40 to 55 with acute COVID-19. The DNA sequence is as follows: TGTGCCAGCAGCTTATCCCCTTTGACAGTCAACCCTTCCCGGCCCCAGCATTTT. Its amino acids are CASSLSPLTVNPSRPQHF. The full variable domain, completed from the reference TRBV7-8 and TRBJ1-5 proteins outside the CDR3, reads GAGVSQSPRYKVAKRGQDVALRCDPISGHVSLFWYQQALGQGPEFLTYFQNEAQLDKSGLPSDRFFAERPEGSVSTLKIQRTQQEDSAVYLCASSLSPLTVNPSRPQHFGDGTRLSIL.